These 21 T cell receptor beta chains were all obtained from the same sample, sequenced in a study of Tregs in tolerant kidney transplant recipients. Repertoires were generated with immunoSEQ multiplex PCR, while TCRdb's copy carries only in-frame clones and drops some. This sample has nearly 15,000 clones, with around four fifths found just once. The sample consisted of Tregs from blood, taken before the transplant. The source is a human donor who received a combined kidney and bone marrow transplant.

The rearrangement uses TRBV18 and TRBJ1-6; D gene unclear. The CDR3 sequence is 13 residues long. Germline assignment: CDR1 KGHSH and CDR2 LQKENI. V lost 8 bases, J lost 4 bases, and 9 bases lay in between. The CDR3 DNA is TGTGCCAGCGGGGAGCAGTATAATTCACCCCTCCACTTT. Its translation: CASGEQYNSPLHF.

The chain couples TRBV7-2 to TRBJ1-1; D perhaps matches TRBD1 (6 bases). CDR3 length: 15 residues. The germline V and J ends were trimmed by 5 bases and 5 bases, with 18 bases remaining between them. Germline values: CDR1 SGHTA, CDR2 FQGNSA. This CDR3 is CASSPQIGGRTEAFF. The DNA for the CDR3 is TGTGCCAGCAGCCCCCAGATCGGGGGGCGGACTGAAGCTTTCTTT.

The chain uses TRBV7-8 and TRBJ1-3, with 8 bases identical to TRBD1. This CDR3 comprises 16 residues. Germline CDR1 SGHVS, CDR2 FQNEAQ. V lost 3 bases, J lost 4 bases, and 8 bases stayed unmatched. CDR3 sequence: CASSFQQGVKGNTIYF. CDR3 in DNA: TGTGCCAGCAGCTTTCAACAGGGGGTGAAGGGAAACACCATATATTTT.

The gene calls are TRBV5-1 and TRBJ1-2; weak D call: TRBD1 (5 bases). V lost 5 bases, J lost 8 bases, and 16 bases lay in between. CDR1 and CDR2 (germline): SGHRS, YFSETQ. The CDR3 has 13 amino acids. DNA for the CDR3: TGCGCCAGCAGGGGGGACTCCAGGATGGGCTACACCTTC. Its translation: CASRGDSRMGYTF.

J is TRBJ2-7 and V is TRBV29-1, with 10 bases matching TRBD1. Trimming took 7 bases from V and 3 from J; bases not matched to a gene: 3. Germline CDR1 and CDR2: SQVTM and ANQGSEA. This CDR3 has 12 residues. CDR3 nucleotides: TGCAGCGCCGGGGACAGGGGCTACGAGCAGTACTTC. Residues: CSAGDRGYEQYF.

This clone occurred once. The J gene is TRBJ1-2, the V gene TRBV5-1; 9 nucleotides agree with TRBD1. This CDR3 has 15 residues. Germline CDR1 is SGHRS and CDR2 is YFSETQ. Losses at the gene ends were 7 bases for V and 3 bases for J; bases not matched to a gene: 10. The CDR3: CASGPGTGSHYGYTF. DNA for the CDR3: TGCGCCAGCGGTCCCGGGACAGGGTCCCACTATGGCTACACCTTC.

The chain is built from TRBV27 and TRBJ1-1, with TRBD1 identical over 7 bases. Germline V lookup: CDR1 MNHEY, CDR2 SMNVEV (reference sequence). The ends lost 2 bases at V and 1 base at J; junction bases unmatched: 10. There are 17 residues in the CDR3. In DNA, the CDR3 is TGTGCCAGCAGTTTACGGGCGGCAGGGGGACGGAACACTGAAGCTTTCTTT. This translates into CASSLRAAGGRNTEAFF.

This clone was seen a few times. Written as DNA, the CDR3 is TGTGCCAGCAGTTCGGGACACCTTTCTCCCAAAAGCGGCCTTAACTCCTACGAGCAGTACTTC. Protein sequence: CASSSGHLSPKSGLNSYEQYF. The V gene is TRBV2, the J gene TRBJ2-7, with D perhaps matching TRBD1 (6 bases). Germline values: CDR1 SNHLY, CDR2 FYNNEI. Deletions cut 5 bases from V and 0 bases from J, with 32 bases between. The CDR3 covers 21 residues.

The chain joins TRBV5-1 to TRBJ2-1; 8 nucleotides match TRBD2. Germline CDR1 SGHRS, CDR2 YFSETQ. The V and J ends lost 0 bases and 10 bases, in that order; junction bases with no gene match: 12. This CDR3 is 16 amino acids long. As DNA, the CDR3 is TGCGCCAGCAGCTTGGTTGGGCCTAGCGGGCATAGGGAGCAGTTCTTC. It specifies CASSLVGPSGHREQFF.

The chain links TRBV18 to TRBJ1-3, with D unclear. Germline loops: CDR1 KGHSH, CDR2 LQKENI. CDR3 length: 15 residues. V dropped 2 bases and J dropped 0 bases, with 8 bases sitting between them. The DNA of the CDR3 is TGTGCCAGCTCACCAGTCAGGCTCTCTGGAAACACCATATATTTT. Its translation: CASSPVRLSGNTIYF. Combining the CDR3 with reference TRBV18 and TRBJ1-3 gives the whole variable domain NAGVMQNPRHLVRRRGQEARLRCSPMKGHSHVYWYRQLPEEGLKFMVYLQKENIIDESGMPKERFSAEFPKEGPSILRIQQVVRGDSAAYFCASSPVRLSGNTIYFGEGSWLTVV.

The chain is built from TRBV19 and TRBJ1-5; 8 nucleotides agree with TRBD1. The CDR3 sequence is 17 residues long. J gave up 2 bases and V 6 bases, and 12 bases lay outside the gene matches. CDR1 LNHDA and CDR2 SQIVND come from the germline V gene (reference sequence). CDR3 protein: CASSRRQGPLGNQPQHF. In DNA, the CDR3 is TGTGCCAGTAGCCGACGACAGGGGCCTCTCGGCAATCAGCCCCAGCATTTT.

This clone appeared a few times. The rearrangement joins TRBV10-3 to TRBJ2-4, with TRBD2 identical over 14 bases. V shed 10 bases and J 3 bases; nucleotides not matched to a gene: 11. Germline V lookup: CDR1 ENHRY, CDR2 SYGVKD. This CDR3 is built from 17 residues. The chain's CDR3 is CATVPGLAGVGKNIQYF. The CDR3 DNA follows: TGTGCCACAGTCCCGGGACTAGCGGGAGTGGGCAAAAACATTCAGTACTTC.

In this sample, this clone turned up once. The rearrangement uses TRBV5-1 and TRBJ2-3, with D possibly matching TRBD2 (6 bases). This CDR3 spans 14 amino acids. The V end lost 4 bases, the J end lost 0 bases, and 9 bases lay between the germline ends. Germline V CDR1 and CDR2: SGHRS, YFSETQ. The CDR3: CASSGGVSTDTQYF. CDR3 DNA sequence: TGCGCCAGCAGCGGAGGGGTAAGCACAGATACGCAGTATTTT.

V gene TRBV5-1 combines with J gene TRBJ1-5; a possible D gene is TRBD1 (5 bases). CDR3 length: 14 residues. The V end lost 3 bases, the J end lost 4 bases, and 11 bases lay between the germline ends. Germline V gives CDR1 SGHRS, CDR2 YFSETQ. Here the CDR3 reads CASSWGDGNQPQHF. For the CDR3, the DNA is TGCGCCAGCAGCTGGGGGGACGGGAATCAGCCCCAGCATTTT.

This chain links TRBV15 with TRBJ2-1; 10 bases align to TRBD2. After removal of 3 bases from V and 11 bases from J, the junction contained 19 bases not matched to a gene. Germline CDR1 and CDR2: LNHNV and YYDKDF (reference sequence). The length of the CDR3 is 18 residues. This CDR3 is CATSRGLPGLAGVRQQFF. For the CDR3, the DNA is TGTGCCACCAGCAGGGGACTCCCGGGGCTAGCGGGGGTTAGGCAGCAGTTCTTC.

The rearrangement joins TRBV29-1 to TRBJ2-3, with TRBD2 matching over 9 bases. CDR3 length: 15 amino acids. J was trimmed by 0 bases and V by 5 bases; bases with no gene match: 6. Germline V gives CDR1 SQVTM, CDR2 ANQGSEA. The CDR3 region is CSVLGLAISTDTQYF. Written as DNA, the CDR3 is TGCAGCGTTCTGGGACTAGCAATAAGCACAGATACGCAGTATTTT.

This clone turned up a few times. The genes are TRBV2 and TRBJ2-7, with TRBD1 matching over 8 bases. From germline, CDR1 is SNHLY and CDR2 FYNNEI. Unmatched junction bases numbered 8, after V lost 6 bases and J lost 4 bases. The CDR3 is 14 residues long. Here the CDR3 DNA reads TGTGCCAGCAGAGCCGACAGGGGTTGGTACGAGCAGTACTTC. Translated: CASRADRGWYEQYF.

This clone has only a few counts. The V call is TRBV7-6, the J call TRBJ1-3; the D gene is possibly TRBD1 (6 bases). V shed 5 bases and J shed 0 bases, with 20 bases lying between them. The CDR3 is 18 amino acids. Germline V gives CDR1 SGHVS, CDR2 FNYEAQ. The chain's CDR3 is CASSPRRDMASSGNTIYF. The DNA of the CDR3 is TGTGCCAGCAGCCCCCGTCGGGACATGGCCAGCTCTGGAAACACCATATATTTT.

The sample holds one count of this clone. The V gene is TRBV29-1, the J gene TRBJ1-1; D may be TRBD1 (5 bases). The CDR3 is made up of 14 amino acids. Germline CDR1 SQVTM, CDR2 ANQGSEA. V gave up 6 bases and J gave up 2 bases, with 16 bases separating them. The CDR3 DNA sequence: TGCAGCGTCCAACCTAGACAGAGCAACACTGAAGCTTTCTTT. Protein sequence: CSVQPRQSNTEAFF.

The genes are TRBV30 and TRBJ1-3, with no clear D. CDR3 length: 13 amino acids. Germline V gene sequence: CDR1 GTSNPN, CDR2 SVGIG (reference sequence). The V end lost 0 bases, the J end lost 4 bases, and 7 bases lay between the germline ends. The chain's CDR3 is CAWSVGGGNTIYF. The CDR3 bases are TGTGCCTGGAGTGTAGGCGGGGGAAACACCATATATTTT.

This CDR3 reads CASSPGQGYEKLFF. CDR3 nucleotide sequence: TGTGCCAGCAGCCCAGGACAGGGGTACGAAAAACTGTTTTTT. The rearrangement uses TRBV9 and TRBJ1-4, with TRBD1 matching 9 bases. This CDR3 has 14 residues. The germline V gene has CDR1 SGDLS and CDR2 YYNGEE. Trimming removed 4 bases from V and 8 bases from J; junction bases left unmatched: 6.